These 30 T cell receptor beta chains originate from one sample sequenced in a study of T-cell reconstitution after alpha-beta-depleted transplantation in children. The TCRbeta library was prepared with unique molecular identifiers. TCRdb analysed the PCR reads with MiXCR anew, one entry per CDR3 protein. The sample shows a few hundred thousand distinct CDR3 sequences, 10% of them seen only once. The input for sequencing was PBMCs from the stem cell graft donor, taken from the stem cell graft. The origin of the receptors is a human donor who donated a stem cell graft to a child with acute lymphoblastic leukemia.

This chain joins TRBV10-3 and TRBJ2-7, with TRBD2 matching over 11 bases. Germline V CDR1 and CDR2: ENHRY, SYGVKD. This CDR3 has 13 amino acids. V lost 6 bases to trimming and J lost 6 bases; unmatched junction nucleotides: 4. CDR3: CAISTSGRGEQYF. CDR3 sequence (DNA): TGTGCCATCAGCACTAGCGGGAGAGGCGAGCAGTACTTC.

At least ten counts were recorded for this clonotype. The chain recombines TRBV28 with TRBJ2-7; D is ambiguous. The germline gives CDR1 MDHEN, CDR2 SYDVKM. V was trimmed by 5 bases and J by 2 bases, leaving 13 bases between them. The CDR3 sequence is 14 residues long. The CDR3: CASSTINFPYEQYF. Here the CDR3 DNA reads TGTGCCAGCAGTACCATCAATTTCCCCTACGAGCAGTACTTC.

V is TRBV7-9 and J is TRBJ2-5; TRBD2 matches at 10 bases. There are 15 residues in the CDR3. The V gene's germline CDR1 is SEHNR and CDR2 FQNEAQ (reference sequence). The V gene end was trimmed by 3 bases and the J gene end by 4 bases; junction bases not matched to a gene: 5. DNA of the CDR3: TGTGCCAGCAGCTTCCCTAGCGGGAGAGGAGAGACCCAGTACTTC. It specifies CASSFPSGRGETQYF.

A few counts support this clonotype. This rearrangement joins TRBV7-8 to TRBJ2-2; D unclear. This CDR3 comprises 17 residues. V shed 4 bases and J shed 8 bases, with 23 bases lying between them. Germline V gene data show CDR1 as SGHVS and CDR2 as FQNEAQ. The CDR3 sequence is CASSSKQYVFDRGELFF. In nucleotides, the CDR3 is TGTGCCAGCAGCTCTAAACAATACGTCTTCGACCGGGGGGAGCTGTTTTTT.

This clonotype was detected many times. This sequence joins TRBV20-1 and TRBJ1-4, with TRBD1 matching over 7 bases. Germline CDR1 DFQATT, CDR2 SNEGSKA (reference sequence). Unmatched junction bases numbered 16, after V lost 4 bases and J lost 8 bases. The CDR3 extends over 16 amino acids. Here the CDR3 DNA reads TGCAGTGCTACCCAAGAATTACAGGGGCAGAAGGAAAAACTGTTTTTT. Translated, it gives CSATQELQGQKEKLFF.

The chain links TRBV5-1 to TRBJ2-3, with 7 bases matching TRBD2. V was clipped by 5 bases and J by 0 bases; unmatched bases: 3. The CDR3 spans 14 residues. Germline loops: CDR1 SGHRS, CDR2 YFSETQ. CDR3 bases: TGCGCCAGCAGAAGCGGGGTGAGCACAGATACGCAGTATTTT. Protein: CASRSGVSTDTQYF.

V gene TRBV18 combines with J gene TRBJ2-3, with 7 bases fitting TRBD1. The CDR3 runs to 16 residues. V trimming: 3 bases; J trimming: 2 bases; junction bases outside the gene matches: 8. Germline V gene sequence: CDR1 KGHSH, CDR2 LQKENI. For the CDR3, the DNA is TGTGCCAGCTCACCCAAACAGGGGAAGAACACAGATACGCAGTATTTT. Translated, it gives CASSPKQGKNTDTQYF.

The rearrangement uses TRBV5-6 and TRBJ2-2; 10 bases are a match to TRBD1. The germline V gene encodes CDR1 SGHDT and CDR2 YYEEEE. This CDR3 has 17 residues. The trim removed 1 base at V and 5 bases at J, leaving 8 bases unmatched. CDR3 DNA: TGTGCCAGCAGCTTGCTTCGACAGGGGGCTCGAACCGGGGAGCTGTTTTTT. Translating gives CASSLLRQGARTGELFF.

This clonotype was detected a few times. The V gene is TRBV5-1, the J gene TRBJ2-1; 7 bases map to TRBD1. This CDR3 has 14 amino acids. With V trimmed by 3 bases and J by 4 bases, 4 bases remained unmatched. Germline V gene lookup returns CDR1 SGHRS and CDR2 YFSETQ. CDR3 nucleotides: TGCGCCAGCAGCTGGGACAGTTCGTACAATGAGCAGTTCTTC. Translation gives CASSWDSSYNEQFF.

The genes are TRBV6-2 or TRBV6-3 and TRBJ2-6; TRBD1 matches at 7 bases. Germline CDR1 reads MNHEY; CDR2 reads SVGEGT. This CDR3 region has 16 residues. Losses at the gene ends were 2 bases for V and 2 bases for J; bases not matched to a gene: 3. CDR3 in amino acids: CASSYRDRTGANVLTF. In nucleotides, the CDR3 is TGTGCCAGCAGTTACCGGGACAGAACTGGGGCCAACGTCCTGACTTTC.

Only a few counts were recorded for this clonotype. This rearrangement joins TRBV4-2 to TRBJ2-1; no firm D call. The V gene's germline CDR1 is LGHNA and CDR2 YNFKEQ. The CDR3 is made up of 17 amino acids. V was cut by 0 bases and J by 2 bases, with 14 bases left in between. Written as DNA, the CDR3 is TGTGCCAGCAGCCAAGAAAATCTCGCGAACCCCTACAATGAGCAGTTCTTC. It is translated as CASSQENLANPYNEQFF.

This clonotype was recorded a few times. The chain carries TRBV6-5 and TRBJ2-7, with TRBD2 matching over 8 bases. The J segment lost 0 bases and the V segment lost 6 bases, leaving 10 bases of the junction unmatched. This CDR3 spans 16 amino acids. Germline assignment: CDR1 MNHEY and CDR2 SVGAGI. The CDR3 nucleotides read TGTGCCAGCAGCTACGGGATTAGCGGGGACTCCTACGAGCAGTACTTC. Its protein product is CASSYGISGDSYEQYF.

This clonotype was seen at least ten times. This chain links TRBV11-2 with TRBJ2-7; maybe TRBD1 (6 bases). The CDR3 totals 13 residues. Germline CDR1 SGHAT, CDR2 FQNNGV. Trimming pared 8 bases from V and 1 base from J, leaving 12 bases between. Written as DNA, the CDR3 is TGTGCCAGCGGAGCGACAGGTTCCTACGAGCAGTACTTC. Protein: CASGATGSYEQYF.

This clonotype was seen only a few times. The rearrangement joins TRBV5-1 to TRBJ1-4; the D is unclear. Trimming stripped 0 bases from V and 8 bases from J, with 11 bases between. The length of the CDR3 is 14 residues. The germline CDR1 and CDR2 sequences are SGHRS and YFSETQ. The chain's CDR3 is CASSLGWAGEKLFF. Here the CDR3 DNA reads TGCGCCAGCAGCTTGGGATGGGCCGGGGAAAAACTGTTTTTT.

This clonotype was observed a handful of times. This chain connects TRBV28 to TRBJ2-3; the D gene could be TRBD1 or TRBD2 (5 bases each). The germline V and J ends were trimmed by 3 bases and 0 bases, with 10 bases remaining between them. Germline-derived CDR1 and CDR2 are MDHEN and SYDVKM. The CDR3 runs 15 residues. CDR3 residues: CASSLWGFSTDTQYF. CDR3 nucleotides: TGTGCCAGCAGTTTGTGGGGGTTTAGCACAGATACGCAGTATTTT. Together with reference TRBV28 and TRBJ2-3, the CDR3 gives the full variable domain: DVKVTQSSRYLVKRTGEKVFLECVQDMDHENMFWYRQDPGLGLRLIYFSYDVKMKEKGDIPEGYSVSREKKERFSLILESASTNQTSMYLCASSLWGFSTDTQYFGPGTRLTVL.

This clonotype has more than one count but fewer than ten. The chain combines TRBV3-1 with TRBJ2-1; D ambiguous. Trimming removed 4 bases from V and 4 bases from J, with 11 bases in between. Germline V gene lookup returns CDR1 LGHDT and CDR2 YNNKEL (reference sequence). This CDR3 region has 14 residues. In DNA form, the CDR3 reads TGTGCCAGCAGCCGAGGCGGCCCATACAATGAGCAGTTCTTC. Protein product: CASSRGGPYNEQFF.

This clonotype was detected many times. The J gene is TRBJ2-3, the V gene TRBV11-2, with D perhaps matching TRBD2 (6 bases). V was clipped by 6 bases and J by 0 bases, with 13 bases between them. Germline CDR1 is SGHAT and CDR2 is FQNNGV. The CDR3 is made up of 15 amino acids. In DNA, the CDR3 is TGTGCCAGCAGGAATAGCGGAGTAAGCACAGATACGCAGTATTTT. Its protein is CASRNSGVSTDTQYF.

This clonotype appeared many times. The V call is TRBV20-1, the J call TRBJ2-3, with 9 nucleotides matching TRBD2. This CDR3 spans 15 amino acids. V lost 0 bases to trimming and J lost 1 base; unmatched junction nucleotides: 2. Germline V gives CDR1 DFQATT, CDR2 SNEGSKA (reference sequence). CDR3 DNA: TGCAGTGCTAGAGAGGCTAGCGGGGGCACAGATACGCAGTATTTT. Translating gives CSAREASGGTDTQYF.

Here the CDR3 DNA reads TGCGCCAGCAGCTCCCCGACTGTTGGGGGTGAGACAGATACGCAGTATTTT. It yields the protein CASSSPTVGGETDTQYF. The gene calls are TRBV5-1 and TRBJ2-3; D may match TRBD1 or TRBD2 (5 bases each). Germline loops: CDR1 SGHRS, CDR2 YFSETQ. The V end was cut by 3 bases, the J end by 3 bases, with 20 bases between. The CDR3 runs to 17 residues.

The table lists this clonotype with a few counts. The chain carries TRBV20-1 and TRBJ2-5, with 7 nucleotides matching TRBD2. There are 14 residues in the CDR3. The J segment lost 5 bases and the V segment lost 0 bases, leaving 6 bases of the junction unmatched. The germline V gene encodes CDR1 DFQATT and CDR2 SNEGSKA (reference sequence). CDR3 loop: CSARDLYGRETQYF. Written as DNA, the CDR3 is TGCAGTGCTAGAGATCTGTACGGGAGGGAGACCCAGTACTTC.

The V gene is TRBV2, the J gene TRBJ1-1; 7 bases align to TRBD1. CDR1 is SNHLY and CDR2 is FYNNEI in the germline V gene. Trimming cost V 5 bases and J 5 bases; bases outside gene matches: 23. The CDR3 spans 19 residues. CDR3 sequence: CASSPTRRGLFKVWTEAFF. The CDR3 DNA reads as TGTGCCAGCAGTCCAACCCGTAGGGGGCTTTTTAAGGTGTGGACTGAAGCTTTCTTT.

This clonotype has a handful of counts. Compared with germline, one end of the junction differs, possibly owing to a read error. This chain connects TRBV2 to TRBJ2-3; TRBD2 matches at 8 bases. Germline CDR1 and CDR2: SNHLY and FYNNEI. The CDR3 is 14 amino acids. The CDR3 sequence: CASREAGETDTQYF. In nucleotides, the CDR3 is TGTGCCAGCAGGGAAGCGGGAGAGACAGATACGCAGTATTTT.

This clonotype has more than one count but fewer than ten. This chain links TRBV7-9 with TRBJ2-7; possible D gene TRBD2, 7 bases. CDR3 length equals 16 residues. The V end was cut by 5 bases, the J end by 3 bases, with 20 bases between. The germline CDR1 and CDR2 sequences are SEHNR and FQNEAQ (reference sequence). The CDR3 sequence: CASSPGSGEGYYEQYF. DNA for the CDR3: TGTGCCAGCAGCCCGGGGTCAGGGGAGGGGTACTACGAGCAGTACTTC.

At least ten counts were recorded for this clonotype. The chain employs TRBV20-1 and TRBJ2-5, with 8 bases matching TRBD1. Per the germline V gene, CDR1 is DFQATT and CDR2 is SNEGSKA (reference sequence). This CDR3 contains 18 residues. V gave up 0 bases and J gave up 5 bases; unmatched junction bases: 17. The chain's CDR3 is CSARDADTPHRGWETQYF. The CDR3 nucleotides are TGCAGTGCTAGAGATGCCGACACCCCACACAGGGGGTGGGAGACCCAGTACTTC.

This clonotype was found many times. The rearrangement joins TRBV7-8 to TRBJ1-5; 11 nucleotides match TRBD1. CDR3 size: 13 residues. Germline V CDR1 and CDR2: SGHVS, FQNEAQ. V was clipped by 5 bases and J by 7 bases; unmatched bases: 1. The CDR3 reads CASSGDRGQPQHF. CDR3 sequence (DNA): TGTGCCAGCAGCGGGGACAGGGGGCAGCCCCAGCATTTT.

This clonotype has a handful of counts. The chain carries TRBV9 and TRBJ2-4; 7 nucleotides match TRBD1. The CDR3 contains 18 residues. V lost 3 bases, J lost 0 bases, and 12 bases stayed unmatched. CDR1 and CDR2 from the germline V gene are SGDLS and YYNGEE. Written as DNA, the CDR3 is TGTGCCAGCAGCGCAGGAAACAGGGGTTTCCTAGCCAAAAACATTCAGTACTTC. The encoded protein is CASSAGNRGFLAKNIQYF.

This clonotype was seen only a few times. CDR3 protein: CASSFRQGEADGYTF. In DNA, the CDR3 is TGCGCCAGCAGCTTTCGACAGGGTGAGGCTGATGGCTACACCTTC. The chain employs TRBV4-1 and TRBJ1-2; 7 bases align to TRBD1. Germline V gene data show CDR1 as MGHRA and CDR2 as YSYEKL. The CDR3 contains 15 residues. The trim removed 5 bases at V and 6 bases at J, leaving 12 bases unmatched.

This clonotype was seen at least ten times. V is TRBV4-2 and J is TRBJ1-1; D not resolved. This CDR3 is built from 12 residues. Germline CDR1 LGHNA, CDR2 YNFKEQ. The V gene lost 0 bases and the J gene lost 3 bases, with 2 bases spanning the gap. CDR3 nucleotides: TGTGCCAGCAGCCAAGAAGACACTGAAGCTTTCTTT. The encoded protein is CASSQEDTEAFF.

This clonotype came up a few times. The CDR3 protein is CASSFSPGANVLTF. CDR3 coding DNA: TGTGCCAGCAGTTTTTCCCCTGGGGCCAACGTCCTGACTTTC. The chain is built from TRBV12-3 or TRBV12-4 and TRBJ2-6; the D is unclear. The V end lost 3 bases, the J end lost 2 bases, and 5 bases lay between the germline ends. This CDR3 spans 14 amino acids.

The V call is TRBV20-1, the J call TRBJ1-5, with 9 positions matching TRBD1. This CDR3 is built from 15 residues. V trimming: 0 bases; J trimming: 7 bases; junction bases outside the gene matches: 7. Germline CDR1 DFQATT, CDR2 SNEGSKA (reference sequence). The CDR3 coding sequence is TGCAGTGCTAGAGACGGGACAGGGCGTGGGCAGCCCCAGCATTTT. Translating it yields CSARDGTGRGQPQHF.